The present T cell receptor beta chain was sequenced within a study of T cell responses to AZD1222 COVID-19 vaccine. Second doses were pooled across both intervals (about 4 or about 12 weeks). Method: immunoSEQ multiplex PCR; TCRdb's copy keeps in-frame clones and lacks some. The sample shows over 150,000 clones, roughly 94% of them seen only once. Worth noting for this clone: Its antigen remains unknown.

Study-wide results and caveats: Following two doses of AZD1222, Spike-specific TCR breadth and depth rose. The donors showed a predominance of white British ancestry and of females, with possible underestimation of clonal diversity. At study baseline, merely several AZD1222 recipients were seropositive.

Germline CDR1 MNHEY, CDR2 SVGAGI. V dropped 6 bases and J dropped 7 bases, with 18 bases sitting between them. This CDR3 has 15 residues. The input for sequencing was peripheral blood, taken 28 days after the second AZD1222 dose. The source of this sequence is an adult who received the AZD1222 COVID-19 vaccine. The chain combines TRBV6-5 with TRBJ1-4; no clear D. CDR3 in DNA: TGTGCCAGCAGCTCCCCCCCGGGGAAGGGTGAAAAACTGTTTTTT. Encoded protein: CASSSPPGKGEKLFF.